The sequence of this T cell receptor beta chain was determined in a study of blood T cells in healthy people across ages. Across the whole study: Template-switching capture recovered about one barcoded beta molecule per two T cells. Study-wide results and caveats: The percentage of naive T cells correlated strongly with TCR beta diversity. Expanded clonotype changes were possibly confounded by unknown donor CMV status.

There were healthy Caucasian individuals from Russia, aged roughly 6 to 95, serving as donors. About this clonotype itself: Its target is unknown.

Germline V gives CDR1 MDHEN, CDR2 SYDVKM. This CDR3 region has 14 residues. V lost 3 bases, J lost 5 bases, and 6 bases stayed unmatched. A second PCR of about 7 to 11 cycles used a sample-barcoded 5' primer and a J-beta primer mix. TCRdb re-called the 5' RACE reads through MiXCR, storing one row per CDR3 protein. This sample has about 1,500,000 distinct CDR3 sequences, with 28% found just once. Material for sequencing was blood. The sequence derives from a young woman in good health. The chain carries TRBV28 and TRBJ2-7; 8 bases line up with TRBD1. The CDR3 DNA is TGTGCCAGCAGTTTTCGGACAGGGTGGCACGAGCAGTACTTC. As protein: CASSFRTGWHEQYF.